This T cell receptor beta chain originates from a study of T cell responses to AZD1222 COVID-19 vaccine. Germline V gives CDR1 SNHLY, CDR2 FYNNEI. The CDR3 loop spans 14 amino acids. The V end was cut by 3 bases, the J end by 10 bases, with 13 bases between. Produced via immunoSEQ multiplex PCR; TCRdb's table is partial and in-frame only. The sample lists some 150,000 clones; approximately 90% were seen once. This clone occurred once. The chain carries TRBV2 and TRBJ1-6; D gene unclear. The TCR sequence derives from an adult who had recovered from COVID-19. Sequenced material: peripheral blood, taken after recovery from COVID-19. The CDR3 DNA sequence: TGTGCCAGCAGTGACCTGGGTTATGGATCACCCCTCCACTTT. This gives the protein CASSDLGYGSPLHF.